A selection of T cell receptor beta chains follows, all from one sample in a study of T cell changes during pregnancy in multiple sclerosis. Using immunoSEQ multiplex PCR, the repertoire was profiled, and TCRdb retains in-frame clones only, with some absent. The sample carries roughly 72,000 clones, around 94% recorded once. Source: CD4+ T cells from peripheral blood mononuclear cells, taken after pregnancy. The source of these receptors is a female donor with multiple sclerosis, enrolled in a pregnancy study. Both conserved end residues are part of each CDR3. The D gene is left open where the match is weak. The listing skips clone size in some rows; elsewhere it reads once, few, many or a size class.

j_call d_call v_call clone_size cdr3_nt cdr3_aa
TRBJ2-7 TRBD1 TRBV7-2 . TGTGCCAGCAGCGAGACAGGGGGAGTCTACGAGCAGTACTTC CASSETGGVYEQYF
TRBJ2-1 . TRBV15 . TGTGCCACCAGCACTACTGACAGAGCCTACAATGAGCAGTTCTTC CATSTTDRAYNEQFF
TRBJ2-1 . TRBV14 . TGTGCCAGCAGCCAAGATTTCGGCGGGGCCAATGAGCAGTTCTTC CASSQDFGGANEQFF
TRBJ2-5 . TRBV28 . TGTGCCAGCAGTTTCGGAGAGACCCAGTACTTC CASSFGETQYF
TRBJ2-7 TRBD2 TRBV28 . TGTGCCAGCAGCCCACCCGGACTAGCGGGAGTGAAGGCCTACGAGCAGTACTTC CASSPPGLAGVKAYEQYF
TRBJ2-3 TRBD1 TRBV6-1 . TGTGCCACTCGGACAGGGACAGATACGCAGTATTTT CATRTGTDTQYF
TRBJ1-1 . TRBV5-8 once TGTGCCAGCACCCATCGCCCAGGGAGGGAAACTGAAGCTTTCTTT CASTHRPGRETEAFF
TRBJ2-1 TRBD2 TRBV9 . TGTGCCAGCAGCGTAGGGGGGAGGGCCGAGCAGTTCTTC CASSVGGRAEQFF
TRBJ1-5 . TRBV18 . TGTGCCAGCTCACCGAGAGAACTAAGAAGCAATCAGCCCCAGCATTTT CASSPRELRSNQPQHF
TRBJ1-4 TRBD1 TRBV18 . TGTGCCAGCTCACCTCTGACAGGGGAAAAACTGTTTTTT CASSPLTGEKLFF
TRBJ1-4 . TRBV28 . TGTGCCAGCGGCCGGGGGGCAACTAATGAAAAACTGTTTTTT CASGRGATNEKLFF
TRBJ2-1 TRBD2 TRBV5-4 . TGTGCCAGCAGCTTGGTAGGACTAGGGGACAATGAGCAGTTCTTC CASSLVGLGDNEQFF
TRBJ2-7 TRBD2 TRBV13 . TGTGCCAGCAGCTCGGGACTAGCGGGATGGAAGTACTTC CASSSGLAGWKYF
TRBJ2-3 TRBD1 TRBV15 . TGTGCCACCAGCACAGGGGGAACAGATACGCAGTATTTT CATSTGGTDTQYF
TRBJ2-1 TRBD1 TRBV28 . TGTGCCAGCAGTCCTCCGGGACAGGGCTTGAATGAGCAGTTCTTC CASSPPGQGLNEQFF
TRBJ2-3 . TRBV15 . TGTGCCACCAGCAGACCTACCAACCGGGACACGAGCACAGATACGCAGTATTTT CATSRPTNRDTSTDTQYF
TRBJ2-7 . TRBV6-1 . TGTGCCAGCACCCCGAGTTGGGGACAAGAAGAGCAGTACTTC CASTPSWGQEEQYF
TRBJ1-1 TRBD1 TRBV11-2 . TGTGCCAGCAGACAAATCCGGGACAGGGGAAAGAGGACTGAAGCTTTCTTT CASRQIRDRGKRTEAFF
TRBJ2-7 . TRBV27 once TGTGCCAGCAGTTTCATGGACAGCAACGAGCAGTACTTC CASSFMDSNEQYF
TRBJ2-7 TRBD2 TRBV18 . TGTGCCAGCTCACTAGGGACTAGCGGGAACTACTACGAGCAGTACTTC CASSLGTSGNYYEQYF
TRBJ1-1 . TRBV2 . TGTGCCAGCAGTGTCTTACAGGGGAACACTGAAGCTTTCTTT CASSVLQGNTEAFF
TRBJ2-2 . TRBV2 . TGTGCCAGCAGTCTTAAGAACACCGGGGAGCTGTTTTTT CASSLKNTGELFF
TRBJ2-1 . TRBV5-1 . TGCGCCAGCAGCTTGGAGTTGCGATCCGACAATGAGCAGTTCTTC CASSLELRSDNEQFF
TRBJ2-3 TRBD2 TRBV14 once TGTGCCAGCAGCTTTATTCTAGCGGCTTACACAGATACGCAGTATTTT CASSFILAAYTDTQYF
TRBJ2-7 . TRBV10-3 . TGTGCCATCGCCAACCAACACTCCTACGAGCAGTACTTC CAIANQHSYEQYF
TRBJ2-5 TRBD2 TRBV5-1 . TGCGCCAGCAGCCCCGTCCCTATTGCGGGAGGTTTTACCCAGTACTTC CASSPVPIAGGFTQYF
TRBJ2-6 . TRBV30 . TGTGCCTGGAGTGCAAACAGGGTATTCCCCTCTGGGGCCAACGTCCTGACTTTC CAWSANRVFPSGANVLTF
TRBJ2-7 . TRBV28 once TGTGCCAGCAGTCGCTTACAGAGCTCCTACGAGCAGTACTTC CASSRLQSSYEQYF
TRBJ2-3 . TRBV5-4 . TGTGCCAGCAGCTTAACGGGGAGCACAGATACGCAGTATTTT CASSLTGSTDTQYF
TRBJ2-1 TRBD2 TRBV11-2 once TGTGCCAGCAGCCCCCGGGGGGGAGGCAATGAGCAGTTCTTC CASSPRGGGNEQFF
TRBJ1-5 . TRBV18 . TGTGCCAGCTCACCACGGGGGGATAGCAATCAGCCCCAGCATTTT CASSPRGDSNQPQHF
TRBJ2-7 . TRBV19 . TGTGCCAGTAGTCAAAGACTGGTCTCCTACGAGCAGTACTTC CASSQRLVSYEQYF
TRBJ2-7 TRBD1 TRBV10-2 . TGCGCCAGCAGCCCATCAGGACAGGGCCACGAGCAGTACTTC CASSPSGQGHEQYF
TRBJ2-1 . TRBV10-3 . TGTGCCATCAGGGATCAGGGAATCCCCTACAATGAGCAGTTCTTC CAIRDQGIPYNEQFF
TRBJ2-5 TRBD1 TRBV19 . TGTGCCAGTAGTATAGGACAGGGCCAAGAGACCCAGTACTTC CASSIGQGQETQYF
TRBJ2-1 TRBD2 TRBV29-1 . TGCAGCGTCCGGGGACTAGCGGGAGGCCTCACACAGTTCTTC CSVRGLAGGLTQFF
TRBJ1-2 . TRBV28 once TGTGCCAGCAGGGCCGAGAGGACATATGGCTACACCTTC CASRAERTYGYTF